This T cell receptor beta chain was captured by sequencing in a study of cytomegalovirus exposure and HLA in healthy donors. This table comes from immunoSEQ multiplex PCR, and its TCRdb copy is limited to in-frame clones, with some not included. The sample lists 150,000 or so clones, 85% to 90% occurring once. The CDR3 contains 15 residues. Per the germline V gene, CDR1 is MNHEY and CDR2 is SVGAGI. Trimming cost V 7 bases and J 0 bases; bases outside gene matches: 7. This clonotype originated in a woman under 30 in good health and CMV-seronegative. The sample comprised PBMCs. The rearrangement uses TRBV6-5 and TRBJ2-3; 7 nucleotides agree with TRBD2. CDR3 coding DNA: TGTGCCAGCAATCGCGACGGGGGGAGCACAGATACGCAGTATTTT. Its protein product is CASNRDGGSTDTQYF.